The rows below give T cell receptor beta chains drawn from one sample of a study of blood T cell repertoires in COVID-19. This table comes from immunoSEQ multiplex PCR, and its TCRdb copy is limited to in-frame clones, with some not included. The data show 250,000 to 300,000 clones, 75% to 90% seen once. Sequencing was done on a sample of peripheral blood. These receptors all stem from a woman aged 55-69 years with acute or convalescent COVID-19. The CDR3 runs from the conserved cysteine through the conserved F or W. The order of the fields is CDR3 DNA, CDR3 protein, clone size, V gene, J gene, D gene. D genes are given only for firm matches. For some rows the clone size is stated as once, few or many, or as a class when expanded; others skip it.

CDR3nt: TGTGCCAGCTCACCTCTTCCTAGCGGGGGGGCCGGTGAGCAGTTCTTC; CDR3aa: CASSPLPSGGAGEQFF; abundance: NA; v_gene: TRBV18; j_gene: TRBJ2-1; d_gene: TRBD2
CDR3nt: TGTGCCAGCAGAAAAGCCCAGGGGGCTAGTTATGCCGGGGAGCTGTTTTTT; CDR3aa: CASRKAQGASYAGELFF; abundance: NA; v_gene: TRBV7-2; j_gene: TRBJ2-2; d_gene: TRBD1
CDR3nt: TGTGCCAGCAGCCTTGGGACTAGCGGGAATGGCGAGCAGTACTTC; CDR3aa: CASSLGTSGNGEQYF; abundance: NA; v_gene: TRBV7-6; j_gene: TRBJ2-7; d_gene: TRBD2
CDR3nt: TGTGCCACCAATGACAGGGTCGGCGGCTACACCTTC; CDR3aa: CATNDRVGGYTF; abundance: NA; v_gene: TRBV19; j_gene: TRBJ1-2; d_gene: TRBD1
CDR3nt: TGTGCCAGCAGTTCCAAATACTGGGACAGGGTTAGCACAGATACGCAGTATTTT; CDR3aa: CASSSKYWDRVSTDTQYF; abundance: NA; v_gene: TRBV28; j_gene: TRBJ2-3; d_gene: TRBD1
CDR3nt: TGTGCCAGCAGCCCTAGCGGGGCTAGCACAGATACGCAGTATTTT; CDR3aa: CASSPSGASTDTQYF; abundance: NA; v_gene: TRBV9; j_gene: TRBJ2-3; d_gene: TRBD2
CDR3nt: TGTGCCAGCAGCCTCGGGACTAGCGGGGGGGCAACAGATACGCAGTATTTT; CDR3aa: CASSLGTSGGATDTQYF; abundance: NA; v_gene: TRBV3-1/TRBV3-2; j_gene: TRBJ2-3; d_gene: TRBD2
CDR3nt: TGTGCCAGCAGCTTAACGATGGCAATGGATACGCAGTATTTT; CDR3aa: CASSLTMAMDTQYF; abundance: NA; v_gene: TRBV7-3; j_gene: TRBJ2-3; d_gene: NA
CDR3nt: TGTGCCAGTAGTATAGTAGGGGGTGGACAGCCCCAGCATTTT; CDR3aa: CASSIVGGGQPQHF; abundance: few; v_gene: TRBV19; j_gene: TRBJ1-5; d_gene: NA
CDR3nt: TGTGCCAGCAGCGAGGACTACTACGAGCAGTACTTC; CDR3aa: CASSEDYYEQYF; abundance: NA; v_gene: TRBV25-1; j_gene: TRBJ2-7; d_gene: NA
CDR3nt: TGTGCCAGCAGCTTATCCCCTATGACTAGCGGGGGAAATGAGCAGTTCTTC; CDR3aa: CASSLSPMTSGGNEQFF; abundance: NA; v_gene: TRBV7-8; j_gene: TRBJ2-1; d_gene: TRBD2
CDR3nt: TGTGCCAGCTCAGAACAGGGGGCCGGTCAGCCCCAGCATTTT; CDR3aa: CASSEQGAGQPQHF; abundance: NA; v_gene: TRBV18; j_gene: TRBJ1-5; d_gene: TRBD1
CDR3nt: TGCGCCAGCAGCTTGACGAGAGGCCGCTTTCTTGAGCAGTACTTC; CDR3aa: CASSLTRGRFLEQYF; abundance: NA; v_gene: TRBV5-1; j_gene: TRBJ2-7; d_gene: NA
CDR3nt: TGTGCCAGCAGTTACCTGACAGGGACTGAAGCTTTCTTT; CDR3aa: CASSYLTGTEAFF; abundance: NA; v_gene: TRBV6-5; j_gene: TRBJ1-1; d_gene: TRBD1
CDR3nt: TGTGCCAGCAGTTCCAATCCCGGGACTTCCTTGGGCTACACCTTC; CDR3aa: CASSSNPGTSLGYTF; abundance: NA; v_gene: TRBV28; j_gene: TRBJ1-2; d_gene: NA
CDR3nt: TGTGCCAGCAGCCCCCAGCGGGGGGCTTACAATGAGCAGTTCTTC; CDR3aa: CASSPQRGAYNEQFF; abundance: NA; v_gene: TRBV7-2; j_gene: TRBJ2-1; d_gene: TRBD2
CDR3nt: TGTGCCAGCAGCAGCCGGGACAGATACAATGAGCAGTTCTTC; CDR3aa: CASSSRDRYNEQFF; abundance: NA; v_gene: TRBV21-1; j_gene: TRBJ2-1; d_gene: NA
CDR3nt: TGTGCCAGCTCCGACAGGGTTCATAGCAATCAGCCCCAGCATTTT; CDR3aa: CASSDRVHSNQPQHF; abundance: once; v_gene: TRBV28; j_gene: TRBJ1-5; d_gene: TRBD1
CDR3nt: TGTGCCAGCAGGGCCCGGGGGAGCCGTAATGAAAAACTGTTTTTT; CDR3aa: CASRARGSRNEKLFF; abundance: NA; v_gene: TRBV27; j_gene: TRBJ1-4; d_gene: NA
CDR3nt: TGTGCCAGCACCGGGACAGGGGATACTGAAGCTTTCTTT; CDR3aa: CASTGTGDTEAFF; abundance: few; v_gene: TRBV6-5; j_gene: TRBJ1-1; d_gene: TRBD1
CDR3nt: TGTGCCATCAAAGACTACTCTGGAACAGATACGCAGTATTTT; CDR3aa: CAIKDYSGTDTQYF; abundance: once; v_gene: TRBV10-3; j_gene: TRBJ2-3; d_gene: NA
CDR3nt: TGTGCCAGCAGCTGGGGCTTAGGCATGAACACTGAAGCTTTCTTT; CDR3aa: CASSWGLGMNTEAFF; abundance: NA; v_gene: TRBV28; j_gene: TRBJ1-1; d_gene: NA
CDR3nt: TGTGCCAGCACCTGGACTAGCGGGGTCGGGGAGCTGTTTTTT; CDR3aa: CASTWTSGVGELFF; abundance: NA; v_gene: TRBV3-1/TRBV3-2; j_gene: TRBJ2-2; d_gene: TRBD2
CDR3nt: TGTGCCAGCAGCCCCGAGACAGGGTTGGGCAATCAGCCCCAGCATTTT; CDR3aa: CASSPETGLGNQPQHF; abundance: NA; v_gene: TRBV6-2/TRBV6-3; j_gene: TRBJ1-5; d_gene: TRBD1
CDR3nt: TGTGCCAGCAGTCCTGGGACACAGTTCAATTCACCCCTCCACTTT; CDR3aa: CASSPGTQFNSPLHF; abundance: once; v_gene: TRBV6-5; j_gene: TRBJ1-6; d_gene: NA
CDR3nt: TGTGCCAGCAGCCAGGGACTAGCGGGAGAGACCCAGTACTTC; CDR3aa: CASSQGLAGETQYF; abundance: NA; v_gene: TRBV7-7; j_gene: TRBJ2-5; d_gene: TRBD2
CDR3nt: TGTGCCAGCATCCATCGGACAGGGGACACTGAAGCTTTCTTT; CDR3aa: CASIHRTGDTEAFF; abundance: NA; v_gene: TRBV6-5; j_gene: TRBJ1-1; d_gene: TRBD1
CDR3nt: TGTGCCAGCCAGGCCGACTCTGGAAACACCATATATTTT; CDR3aa: CASQADSGNTIYF; abundance: NA; v_gene: TRBV2; j_gene: TRBJ1-3; d_gene: NA
CDR3nt: TGTGCCAGCACCCACCCCCCGGACTGTTATCAGCCCCAGCATTTT; CDR3aa: CASTHPPDCYQPQHF; abundance: NA; v_gene: TRBV27; j_gene: TRBJ1-5; d_gene: NA
CDR3nt: TGTGCCAGCAGCCGGGACACGGTTCAGCCCCAGCATTTT; CDR3aa: CASSRDTVQPQHF; abundance: NA; v_gene: TRBV2; j_gene: TRBJ1-5; d_gene: NA
CDR3nt: TGCGCCAGCAGCTGGGGGGGCACGACAGAAGAGACCCAGTACTTC; CDR3aa: CASSWGGTTEETQYF; abundance: NA; v_gene: TRBV5-1; j_gene: TRBJ2-5; d_gene: NA
CDR3nt: TGTGCCAGCAGTTTGGCAGGGCTAATAGACGAGCAGTACTTC; CDR3aa: CASSLAGLIDEQYF; abundance: NA; v_gene: TRBV28; j_gene: TRBJ2-7; d_gene: NA
CDR3nt: TGTGCCAGCAGTTACCAGGGAGGTGAAAAACTGTTTTTT; CDR3aa: CASSYQGGEKLFF; abundance: many; v_gene: TRBV6-5; j_gene: TRBJ1-4; d_gene: NA
CDR3nt: TGCGCCAGCAGCTTAATGCCTGGACAGGACTATGGCTACACCTTC; CDR3aa: CASSLMPGQDYGYTF; abundance: NA; v_gene: TRBV5-1; j_gene: TRBJ1-2; d_gene: TRBD1
CDR3nt: TGTGCCAGCAGCGCAGGACAGGGAGGTACTGAAGCTTTCTTT; CDR3aa: CASSAGQGGTEAFF; abundance: NA; v_gene: TRBV9; j_gene: TRBJ1-1; d_gene: TRBD1
CDR3nt: TGTGCCTGGAGTACGAGGACAGCACCATACGAGCAGTACTTC; CDR3aa: CAWSTRTAPYEQYF; abundance: NA; v_gene: TRBV30; j_gene: TRBJ2-7; d_gene: NA
CDR3nt: TGTGCCAGTAGTATACCTCCGGGACAGCGCAGAAACACCATATATTTT; CDR3aa: CASSIPPGQRRNTIYF; abundance: NA; v_gene: TRBV19; j_gene: TRBJ1-3; d_gene: TRBD1
CDR3nt: TGCGCCAGCAGTCAACCAACAGGGGGTGGCTCTGGAAACACCATATATTTT; CDR3aa: CASSQPTGGGSGNTIYF; abundance: NA; v_gene: TRBV23-1; j_gene: TRBJ1-3; d_gene: TRBD1
CDR3nt: TGTGCCAGCAGCACCCAAGCGGGAGGGCCCTACAATGAGCAGTTCTTC; CDR3aa: CASSTQAGGPYNEQFF; abundance: NA; v_gene: TRBV9; j_gene: TRBJ2-1; d_gene: TRBD2
CDR3nt: TGTGCCACCGCCTCAGGGGGATCGGGCACAGATACGCAGTATTTT; CDR3aa: CATASGGSGTDTQYF; abundance: NA; v_gene: TRBV2; j_gene: TRBJ2-3; d_gene: TRBD1
CDR3nt: TGTGCCAGTAGTATTTTGGAGGGAACTGAAGCTTTCTTT; CDR3aa: CASSILEGTEAFF; abundance: NA; v_gene: TRBV19; j_gene: TRBJ1-1; d_gene: NA